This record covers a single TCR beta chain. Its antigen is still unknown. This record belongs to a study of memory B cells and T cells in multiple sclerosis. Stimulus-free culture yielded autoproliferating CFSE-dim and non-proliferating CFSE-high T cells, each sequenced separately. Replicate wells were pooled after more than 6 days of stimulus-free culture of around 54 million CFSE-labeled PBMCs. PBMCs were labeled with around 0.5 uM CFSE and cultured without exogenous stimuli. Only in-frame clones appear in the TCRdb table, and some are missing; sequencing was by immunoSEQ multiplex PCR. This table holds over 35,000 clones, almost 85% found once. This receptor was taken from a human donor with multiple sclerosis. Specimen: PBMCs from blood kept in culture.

The CDR3 reads CASSYSGDEQFF. DNA of the CDR3: TGTGCCAGCAGTTACAGCGGGGATGAGCAGTTCTTC. The V gene is TRBV6-5, the J gene TRBJ2-1; 7 bases line up with TRBD2. CDR1 is MNHEY, CDR2 SVGAGI, per germline. With 2 bases clipped from V and 8 bases from J, the junction kept 0 bases outside the gene matches. The CDR3 loop spans 12 amino acids.